The entry below gives a single TCR beta chain sequence along with its context. The data were obtained in a study of T-cell memory formation after mild COVID-19. TCRdb independently ran MiXCR on the 5' RACE reads; one entry per CDR3 protein. The sample lists 550,000 to 700,000 distinct CDR3 sequences; around 17% were seen once. CDR3 size: 19 residues. The V and J ends lost 0 bases and 1 base, in that order; junction bases with no gene match: 12. The chain uses TRBV12-3 or TRBV12-4 and TRBJ2-5; 9 nucleotides line up with TRBD2. The sequence was obtained from an adult woman who had mild COVID-19 (a few samples of this study predate the infection). Cell type and time point are not known. Sequencing input: PBMCs or a T cell subset sorted from them (not recorded which). Here the CDR3 DNA reads TGTGCCAGCAGTTTAGCGCGGGGGGGCGCTGGCTTCATCCAAGAGACCCAGTACTTC. The encoded protein is CASSLARGGAGFIQETQYF.